The 32 T cell receptor beta chains presented below share a single source sample, sequenced in a study of blood T cell repertoires in COVID-19 (dated by TCRdb to 2020 to 2022). To prepare the library, the immunoSEQ multiplex PCR assay was applied. Here the immuneACCESS table is served through TCRdb, limited to in-frame sequences with V and J called. Missing clones are a known gap in these copies; in checked studies unresolved V genes cover under half, and the rest lacks a known reason. The sample data list approximately 300,000 clones, and about nine tenths of these were observed just once. 4.5% to 5.5% of the sample is taken by the ten largest. Sequences were obtained from PBMCs or T cells enriched from blood (not recorded which). The receptors stem from a man in his sixties who had recovered from COVID-19.

J is TRBJ2-3 and V is TRBV24-1, with 8 bases matching TRBD1. Germline V lookup: CDR1 KGHDR, CDR2 SFDVKD. The CDR3 is made up of 15 amino acids. The V and J ends lost 4 bases and 7 bases, in that order; junction bases with no gene match: 9. CDR3 nucleotides: TGTGCCACCAGTGAAGGACAGGGAACGGGAAATACGCAGTATTTT. Its translation is CATSEGQGTGNTQYF.

Concerning this clone itself: This specimen includes other DNA sequences encoding the same CDR3. The V and J genes are TRBV29-1 and TRBJ2-3, with 9 bases aligning to TRBD2. With V trimmed by 4 bases and J by 1 base, 3 bases remained unmatched. The CDR3 extends over 14 amino acids. Germline CDR1 SQVTM, CDR2 ANQGSEA. The CDR3 protein is CSVVRTSGTDTQYF. The CDR3 DNA sequence: TGCAGCGTTGTTCGGACTAGCGGCACAGATACGCAGTATTTT.

In the case of this clone: Other DNA sequences of this sample code for an identical CDR3. V is TRBV7-9 and J is TRBJ2-7; D is unclear. This CDR3 region has 12 residues. The germline V gene has CDR1 SEHNR and CDR2 FQNEAQ (reference sequence). Trimming stripped 5 bases from V and 1 base from J, with 6 bases between. CDR3 DNA: TGTGCCAGCAGCCTCAGGTCCTACGAGCAGTACTTC. Residues: CASSLRSYEQYF. Full variable domain (rest looked up from reference TRBV7-9 and TRBJ2-7): DTGVSQNPRHKITKRGQNVTFRCDPISEHNRLYWYRQTLGQGPEFLTYFQNEAQLEKSRLLSDRFSAERPKGSFSTLEIQRTEQGDSAMYLCASSLRSYEQYFGPGTRLTVT.

As to this clone: Distinct nucleotide sequences in the sample also encode this CDR3. CDR3 loop: CASSLAGQGNTEAFF. Here the CDR3 DNA reads TGCGCCAGCAGCTTGGCCGGTCAGGGGAACACTGAAGCTTTCTTT. The genes are TRBV5-1 and TRBJ1-1; the D gene is possibly TRBD1 (5 bases). This CDR3 has 15 amino acids. In germline, CDR1 is SGHRS, CDR2 YFSETQ. Trimming shortened V by 0 bases and J by 1 base, and 10 bases separated the two germline ends. Supplemented by reference TRBV5-1 and TRBJ1-1, the full variable domain reads KAGVTQTPRYLIKTRGQQVTLSCSPISGHRSVSWYQQTPGQGLQFLFEYFSETQRNKGNFPGRFSGRQFSNSRSEMNVSTLELGDSALYLCASSLAGQGNTEAFFGQGTRLTVV.

The J gene is TRBJ2-1, the V gene TRBV5-1, with TRBD2 matching 13 bases. After removal of 0 bases from V and 9 bases from J, the junction contained 6 bases not matched to a gene. This CDR3 comprises 16 residues. CDR1 is SGHRS, CDR2 YFSETQ, per germline. CDR3 loop: CASSLGGLAGSGEQFF. The CDR3 nucleotides read TGCGCCAGCAGCTTGGGGGGACTAGCGGGAAGTGGTGAGCAGTTCTTC.

As regards this clone: At one boundary the junction diverges from the germline segment, which might be a read error. The chain uses TRBV5-5 and TRBJ1-5; D perhaps matches TRBD1 (6 bases). Germline V gene sequence: CDR1 SGHKS, CDR2 YYEKEE (reference sequence). CDR3 size: 14 residues. The CDR3 region has the DNA TGTGCCAGCAGCTTGGACAGGGTCAATGAGCCCCAGCATTTT. Its translation is CASSLDRVNEPQHF.

CDR3 amino acids: CASSYRQGDGNTIYF. DNA of the CDR3: TGTGCCAGCAGTTACAGGCAGGGTGATGGAAACACCATATATTTT. The gene calls are TRBV6-5 and TRBJ1-3; D is possibly TRBD1 (5 bases). V lost 2 bases, J lost 3 bases, and 11 bases lay in between. The CDR3 runs 15 residues. Germline CDR1 is MNHEY and CDR2 is SVGAGI.

The V call is TRBV14, the J call TRBJ2-1, with 12 bases identical to TRBD2. The trim removed 6 bases at V and 8 bases at J, leaving 5 bases unmatched. Germline CDR1 is SGHDN and CDR2 is FVKESK. The CDR3 is made up of 14 amino acids. CDR3 DNA sequence: TGTGCCAGCAGAACTAGCGGGAGGTGGGATGAGCAGTTCTTC. It is translated as CASRTSGRWDEQFF.

Comments on this clone: This same CDR3 is encoded by further DNA sequences in the sample. The genes are TRBV5-1 and TRBJ1-2, with 8 nucleotides matching TRBD1. J was trimmed by 8 bases and V by 4 bases; bases with no gene match: 7. Germline V gene lookup returns CDR1 SGHRS and CDR2 YFSETQ. The CDR3 consists of 13 residues. DNA for the CDR3: TGCGCCAGCAGCACCGGACAGGGTGACGGCTACACCTTC. Translating gives CASSTGQGDGYTF. Filled out from reference TRBV5-1 and TRBJ1-2, the complete variable domain reads KAGVTQTPRYLIKTRGQQVTLSCSPISGHRSVSWYQQTPGQGLQFLFEYFSETQRNKGNFPGRFSGRQFSNSRSEMNVSTLELGDSALYLCASSTGQGDGYTFGSGTRLTVV.

The J gene is TRBJ1-4, the V gene TRBV9, with a weak D call TRBD1 (5 bases). V lost 4 bases and J lost 5, with 12 bases in between. The germline gives CDR1 SGDLS, CDR2 YYNGEE. The CDR3 length is 14 residues. The CDR3 DNA sequence: TGTGCCAGCAGCCCTACGGGGGGAAATGAAAAACTGTTTTTT. Translation gives CASSPTGGNEKLFF.

J is TRBJ1-5 and V is TRBV3-1 (or the pseudogene TRBV3-2); 7 bases align to TRBD1. The V gene's germline CDR1 is LGHDT and CDR2 YNNKEL (reference sequence). After removal of 1 base from V and 4 bases from J, the junction contained 4 bases not matched to a gene. There are 15 residues in the CDR3. The CDR3 DNA is TGTGCCAGCAGCCAAGTGCCAGGGGGTAATCAGCCCCAGCATTTT. Residues: CASSQVPGGNQPQHF.

The chain carries TRBV11-2 and TRBJ2-6, with 8 bases that match TRBD1. The V segment lost 5 bases and the J segment 0 bases; nucleotides outside the gene matches: 6. The length of the CDR3 is 17 residues. Germline CDR1 is SGHAT and CDR2 is FQNNGV. This CDR3 reads CASSPGTGASGANVLTF. Here the CDR3 DNA reads TGTGCCAGCAGCCCCGGGACAGGAGCCTCTGGGGCCAACGTCCTGACTTTC.

The rearrangement links TRBV12-2 to TRBJ1-1; whether TRBD1, the table's D call, matches the DNA was not checked. TRBV12-2 counts as a pseudogene. The CDR3 length is 13 residues. The CDR3 protein is CASRRTGNTEAFF. CDR3 coding DNA: TGTGCAAGTCGTCGCACAGGGAACACTGAAGCTTTCTTT.

The chain uses TRBV28 and TRBJ1-1, with D perhaps TRBD1 (5 bases). Deletions cut 6 bases from V and 3 bases from J, with 14 bases between. Germline loops: CDR1 MDHEN, CDR2 SYDVKM. The length of the CDR3 is 14 residues. The CDR3 DNA is TGTGCCAGCAGCCCGGTATGGGGGGACACTGAAGCTTTCTTT. This sequence encodes CASSPVWGDTEAFF.

The V and J genes are TRBV7-8 and TRBJ2-7; 8 positions match TRBD1. This CDR3 region has 15 residues. The V and J ends lost 3 bases and 4 bases, in that order; junction bases with no gene match: 8. Germline values: CDR1 SGHVS, CDR2 FQNEAQ. CDR3 sequence reads: CASSFIAGGIYEQYF. In nucleotides, the CDR3 is TGTGCCAGCAGCTTCATCGCAGGGGGCATATACGAGCAGTACTTC.

This CDR3 is CASSPGTGPYNEQFF. In DNA, the CDR3 is TGCGCCAGCAGTCCCGGGACAGGGCCTTACAATGAGCAGTTCTTC. V gene TRBV5-1 combines with J gene TRBJ2-1, with 9 positions matching TRBD1. The CDR3 is 15 residues long. V dropped 5 bases and J dropped 4; count of bases not matched to a gene: 7. The germline V gene encodes CDR1 SGHRS and CDR2 YFSETQ.

The CDR3 DNA is TGTGCCAGCAGCTTACTGGGGGCGCGAACCGGGGAGCTGTTTTTT. Translation: CASSLLGARTGELFF. The rearrangement joins TRBV7-2 to TRBJ2-2; weak D call: TRBD1 (6 bases). V was trimmed by 2 bases and J by 5 bases, leaving 12 bases between them. The germline V gene has CDR1 SGHTA and CDR2 FQGNSA. This CDR3 region has 15 residues.

This chain joins TRBV11-2 and TRBJ1-2, with 11 bases that match TRBD1. The CDR3 has 15 amino acids. V gave up 4 bases and J gave up 4 bases; unmatched junction bases: 5. Germline V gives CDR1 SGHAT, CDR2 FQNNGV. In nucleotides, the CDR3 is TGTGCCAGCAGCTCGCTGGACAGGGGGCTCTATGGCTACACCTTC. Protein: CASSSLDRGLYGYTF.

A few counts support this clone. The chain recombines TRBV2 with TRBJ1-1; D possibly corresponds to TRBD1 (5 bases). The germline gives CDR1 SNHLY, CDR2 FYNNEI. The V and J ends lost 7 bases and 11 bases respectively, with 17 bases between them. The CDR3 length is 12 residues. For the CDR3, the DNA is TGTGCCAGCAACGAGGTAGGACAAAGGGCTTTCTTT. This translates into CASNEVGQRAFF.

The rearrangement links TRBV7-3 to TRBJ1-1, with TRBD1 as a possible D gene (6 bases). Trimming cost V 2 bases and J 5 bases, with 18 bases left between them. CDR1 and CDR2 (germline): SGHTA, FQGTGA. The CDR3 runs to 16 residues. The CDR3 DNA is TGTGCCAGCAGCTTAGACTCCAGGGGCGCAAGGACTGAAGCTTTCTTT. Protein product: CASSLDSRGARTEAFF.

Here the CDR3 DNA reads TGTGCCAGCAGCGCCTGGGGGGAGGTGGGTCAGCCCCAGCATTTT. It codes for CASSAWGEVGQPQHF. The rearrangement joins TRBV9 to TRBJ1-5; a possible D gene is TRBD1 (5 bases). The CDR3 has 15 residues. Per germline, CDR1 SGDLS and CDR2 YYNGEE. V was clipped by 3 bases and J by 6 bases, with 16 bases between them.

The chain recombines TRBV19 with TRBJ2-3; tentative D call: TRBD2 (6 bases). The ends were cut back, 6 bases at V and 5 bases at J, with 24 bases in the middle. The CDR3 runs 17 residues. From germline, CDR1 is LNHDA and CDR2 SQIVND (reference sequence). The CDR3 bases are TGTGCCAGTAGCCTACAATGGACGGGGGTGCTGGGAGATACGCAGTATTTT. This sequence encodes CASSLQWTGVLGDTQYF.

CDR3 in DNA: TGTGCCACCAGTGATTACGGGACAGGGGCGCCCGGGGAGCTGTTTTTT. Translating gives CATSDYGTGAPGELFF. The chain combines TRBV24-1 with TRBJ2-2; 10 nucleotides align to TRBD1. Looked up from germline, CDR1 is KGHDR and CDR2 is SFDVKD. V lost 2 bases, J lost 6 bases, and 5 bases stayed unmatched. The CDR3 is 16 amino acids.

The chain has TRBV4-1 and TRBJ1-2, with 10 positions matching TRBD1. This CDR3 has 15 residues. The trim removed 0 bases at V and 6 bases at J, leaving 4 bases unmatched. Germline V lookup: CDR1 MGHRA, CDR2 YSYEKL. The CDR3, as DNA: TGCGCCAGCAGCCAAGAAAGGGGACAGGGGAATGGCTACACCTTC. It translates to CASSQERGQGNGYTF.

This clone was counted a few times. This chain uses TRBV9 with TRBJ2-1; tentatively, D is TRBD1 (7 bases). The CDR3 totals 14 residues. Deletions cut 6 bases from V and 4 bases from J, with 14 bases between. Germline lookup yields CDR1 SGDLS and CDR2 YYNGEE. CDR3 amino acids: CASTPRGEYNEQFF. CDR3 sequence (DNA): TGTGCCAGCACCCCCAGGGGGGAATACAATGAGCAGTTCTTC.

DNA for the CDR3: TGCAGCGTTGAGGGGAGTATGGGGACAAGGCCTGGGGCCAACGTCCTGACTTTC. This codes for CSVEGSMGTRPGANVLTF. This rearrangement joins TRBV29-1 to TRBJ2-6; tentative D call: TRBD1 (6 bases). Germline CDR1 SQVTM, CDR2 ANQGSEA. This CDR3 is 18 amino acids long. Trimming removed 3 bases from V and 2 bases from J, with 20 bases in between.

The V gene is TRBV24-1, the J gene TRBJ1-1, with 8 bases matching TRBD1. CDR3 length equals 13 residues. Germline assignment: CDR1 KGHDR and CDR2 SFDVKD. The ends lost 4 bases at V and 10 bases at J; junction bases unmatched: 7. Written as DNA, the CDR3 is TGTGCCACCAGTGACCCGGGACAGGCCGTAGCTTTCTTT. Protein sequence: CATSDPGQAVAFF.

V and J are TRBV7-2 and TRBJ1-1, with D hard to call. The V gene's germline CDR1 is SGHTA and CDR2 FQGNSA. The CDR3 spans 14 residues. The V end lost 5 bases, the J end lost 6 bases, and 16 bases lay between the germline ends. The CDR3 is CASSPGREYAEAFF. The CDR3 DNA is TGTGCCAGCAGCCCCGGAAGGGAGTACGCTGAAGCTTTCTTT.

The chain carries TRBV5-4 and TRBJ2-7; D may be TRBD1 (6 bases). The germline gives CDR1 SGHNT, CDR2 YYREEE (reference sequence). The CDR3 runs 13 residues. Trimming removed 0 bases from V and 11 bases from J, with 15 bases in between. In nucleotides, the CDR3 is TGTGCCAGCAGCTTGGGGGACACCCTACGGGAGTACTTC. This sequence encodes CASSLGDTLREYF.

The V and J genes are TRBV10-3 and TRBJ2-7; 8 nucleotides line up with TRBD2. V shed 11 bases, J shed 5 bases, and the junction held 8 bases outside the gene matches. Germline CDR1 is ENHRY and CDR2 is SYGVKD. This CDR3 has 12 amino acids. For the CDR3, the DNA is TGTGCCCCTCGCGGGAGGCGGGACGAGCAGTACTTC. It is translated as CAPRGRRDEQYF.

This sequence joins TRBV11-1 and TRBJ2-1; 11 bases align to TRBD1. The CDR3 loop spans 15 amino acids. CDR1 and CDR2 (germline): SGHAT, FQDESV (reference sequence). Unmatched junction bases numbered 4, after V lost 5 bases and J lost 4 bases. CDR3 nucleotide sequence: TGTGCCAGCAGCATGGGACAGGGGGGTTACAATGAGCAGTTCTTC. This encodes CASSMGQGGYNEQFF.

V is TRBV18 and J is TRBJ1-1; D gene unclear. Per the germline V gene, CDR1 is KGHSH and CDR2 is LQKENI. The CDR3 sequence is 14 residues long. Trimming removed 4 bases from V and 1 base from J, with 10 bases in between. CDR3 amino acids: CASSLNAGNTEAFF. For the CDR3, the DNA is TGTGCCAGCTCACTAAACGCCGGGAACACTGAAGCTTTCTTT.